These 29 T cell receptor beta chains came from one sample sequenced in a study of cytomegalovirus exposure and HLA in healthy donors. In the PCR, 60 Vbeta and 13 Jbeta primers were used. Generated by immunoSEQ multiplex PCR, the TCRdb table keeps only in-frame clones and is missing some. The profile covers 55,000 to 80,000 clones, with around 80% appearing a single time and roughly 7.4% taken by the ten largest. The sequenced sample consisted of PBMCs. All receptors derive from a young woman in good health and CMV-seropositive.

This clone was seen a single time. CDR3 region: CASGGNEQFF. As DNA, the CDR3 is TGTGCCAGCGGAGGGAATGAGCAGTTCTTC. The V and J genes are TRBV9 and TRBJ2-1, with a tentative D call TRBD2 (6 bases). CDR3 length: 10 residues. Looked up from germline, CDR1 is SGDLS and CDR2 is YYNGEE. V was shortened by 7 bases and J by 7 bases, with 6 bases between the two germline ends.

This chain connects TRBV5-6 to TRBJ2-3, with 8 bases identical to TRBD2. Germline CDR1 is SGHDT and CDR2 is YYEEEE. Trimming took 4 bases from V and 4 from J; bases not matched to a gene: 8. The CDR3 runs to 15 residues. The CDR3 reads CASSRDTGGADTQYF. The DNA for the CDR3 is TGTGCCAGCAGCCGGGACACGGGAGGGGCAGATACGCAGTATTTT.

V and J are TRBV9 and TRBJ2-1; 8 nucleotides align to TRBD2. The CDR3 sequence is 17 residues long. V shed 0 bases, J shed 2 bases, and the junction held 7 bases outside the gene matches. The germline CDR1 and CDR2 sequences are SGDLS and YYNGEE. CDR3 sequence (DNA): TGTGCCAGCAGCGTAGATTTCCGAGCGGGAGCCTACAATGAGCAGTTCTTC. Its protein is CASSVDFRAGAYNEQFF. Based on the CDR3 plus reference TRBV9 and TRBJ2-1, the full variable domain is DSGVTQTPKHLITATGQRVTLRCSPRSGDLSVYWYQQSLDQGLQFLIQYYNGEERAKGNILERFSAQQFPDLHSELNLSSLELGDSALYFCASSVDFRAGAYNEQFFGPGTRLTVL.

This clone was counted only a few times. CDR3: CASTDYRGDQPQHF. Here the CDR3 DNA reads TGTGCCAGCACCGATTACAGGGGAGATCAGCCCCAGCATTTT. The J gene is TRBJ1-5, the V gene TRBV5-6, with 7 bases fitting TRBD1. This CDR3 region has 14 residues. Per the germline V gene, CDR1 is SGHDT and CDR2 is YYEEEE. After removal of 6 bases from V and 5 bases from J, the junction contained 8 bases not matched to a gene.

This chain's CDR3 is CASSLGQSNYGYTF. The CDR3 DNA sequence: TGCGCCAGCAGCTTGGGACAGTCTAACTATGGCTACACCTTC. The chain carries TRBV5-1 and TRBJ1-2, with D perhaps matching TRBD1 (5 bases). With 0 bases removed from V and 0 bases from J, the gap between germline ends came to 6 bases. The CDR3 length is 14 residues. CDR1 is SGHRS, CDR2 YFSETQ, per germline.

The chain carries TRBV20-1 and TRBJ1-2; D unclear. The CDR3 spans 11 residues. The V end was cut by 6 bases, the J end by 8 bases, with 13 bases between. Per the germline V gene, CDR1 is DFQATT and CDR2 is SNEGSKA (reference sequence). CDR3 nucleotides: TGCAGTGCCCTACTGAGCGGCGGCTACACCTTC. It specifies CSALLSGGYTF.

The gene calls are TRBV11-2 and TRBJ2-2, with 11 positions matching TRBD2. Germline CDR1 is SGHAT and CDR2 is FQNNGV. This CDR3 has 17 amino acids. Germline trimming cut 5 bases from V and 8 bases from J; bases unmatched to any gene: 13. CDR3 amino acids: CASSPRGLAGGAGELFF. The CDR3 nucleotides read TGTGCCAGCAGCCCCCGGGGGCTAGCGGGAGGTGCGGGGGAGCTGTTTTTT. Filled out from reference TRBV11-2 and TRBJ2-2, the complete variable domain reads EAGVAQSPRYKIIEKRQSVAFWCNPISGHATLYWYQQILGQGPKLLIQFQNNGVVDDSQLPKDRFSAERLKGVDSTLKIQPAKLEDSAVYLCASSPRGLAGGAGELFFGEGSRLTVL.

This clone came up a few times. This chain links TRBV6-5 with TRBJ1-2; tentative D call: TRBD1 (5 bases). CDR3 size: 13 residues. V shed 2 bases and J shed 5 bases, with 9 bases lying between them. CDR1 MNHEY and CDR2 SVGAGI come from the germline V gene. CDR3 in amino acids: CASSYTGDYGYTF. CDR3 bases: TGTGCCAGCAGTTACACGGGGGATTATGGCTACACCTTC.

The chain is built from TRBV29-1 and TRBJ1-3, with D unresolved. The CDR3 covers 13 residues. The germline V gene encodes CDR1 SQVTM and CDR2 ANQGSEA. The V and J ends lost 0 bases and 8 bases respectively, with 11 bases between them. The DNA of the CDR3 is TGCAGCGTTGAAGATCGAGGTGGTTACACCATATATTTT. Translating it yields CSVEDRGGYTIYF.

This sequence joins TRBV15 and TRBJ2-5; 7 bases agree with TRBD1. The germline V gene has CDR1 LNHNV and CDR2 YYDKDF (reference sequence). Trimming took 0 bases from V and 1 from J; bases not matched to a gene: 5. The CDR3 runs to 16 residues. The CDR3: CATSRDRDRAQETQYF. DNA for the CDR3: TGTGCCACCAGCAGAGATCGGGACAGAGCCCAAGAGACCCAGTACTTC.

This rearrangement joins TRBV9 to TRBJ2-1; 9 bases are a match to TRBD2. Germline-derived CDR1 and CDR2 are SGDLS and YYNGEE. The CDR3 covers 14 residues. Germline trimming cut 3 bases from V and 4 bases from J; bases unmatched to any gene: 2. The CDR3 loop reads CASSGSGSYNEQFF. The DNA for the CDR3 is TGTGCCAGCAGCGGTAGCGGGAGTTACAATGAGCAGTTCTTC.

The genes are TRBV11-2 and TRBJ2-7; 10 nucleotides match TRBD2. J was trimmed by 0 bases and V by 1 base; bases with no gene match: 3. The CDR3 sequence is 16 residues long. From germline, CDR1 is SGHAT and CDR2 FQNNGV. The CDR3 is CASSLGWTSGSYEQYF. CDR3 coding DNA: TGTGCCAGCAGCTTAGGGTGGACTAGCGGCTCCTACGAGCAGTACTTC.

The chain employs TRBV28 and TRBJ2-2, with D possibly TRBD1 on 6 matching bases. Germline CDR1 MDHEN, CDR2 SYDVKM. The CDR3 totals 13 residues. V lost 7 bases and J lost 2, with 8 bases in between. The CDR3 sequence is CASMDRNTGELFF. CDR3 coding DNA: TGTGCCAGCATGGACAGAAACACCGGGGAGCTGTTTTTT. The entire variable domain, with the rest obtained from reference TRBV28 and TRBJ2-2, is as follows: DVKVTQSSRYLVKRTGEKVFLECVQDMDHENMFWYRQDPGLGLRLIYFSYDVKMKEKGDIPEGYSVSREKKERFSLILESASTNQTSMYLCASMDRNTGELFFGEGSRLTVL.

This clone was recorded only once. The chain is built from TRBV11-1 and TRBJ2-5; the D gene is possibly TRBD1 (7 bases). Trimming left V 9 bases short and J 5 bases short, with 10 bases between. CDR1 and CDR2 from the germline V gene are SGHAT and FQDESV (reference sequence). This CDR3 region has 11 residues. CDR3 region: CARTGTETQYF. The CDR3 nucleotides are TGTGCCAGGACAGGGACTGAGACCCAGTACTTC.

The chain employs TRBV29-1 and TRBJ1-2, with 9 bases fitting TRBD1. V dropped 7 bases and J dropped 4; count of bases not matched to a gene: 7. The CDR3 sequence is 13 residues long. From germline, CDR1 is SQVTM and CDR2 ANQGSEA. CDR3 nucleotide sequence: TGCAGCGCCCCAGCGGACAGGGGCTATGGCTACACCTTC. Protein product: CSAPADRGYGYTF. Looking up the rest from reference TRBV29-1 and TRBJ1-2 gives the full variable domain: SAVISQKPSRDICQRGTSLTIQCQVDSQVTMMFWYRQQPGQSLTLIATANQGSEATYESGFVIDKFPISRPNLTFSTLTVSNMSPEDSSIYLCSAPADRGYGYTFGSGTRLTVV.

The chain joins TRBV27 to TRBJ1-1; 10 nucleotides align to TRBD1. The CDR3 runs to 15 residues. The J segment lost 8 bases and the V segment lost 5 bases, leaving 11 bases of the junction unmatched. Germline CDR1 reads MNHEY; CDR2 reads SMNVEV (reference sequence). CDR3 in DNA: TGTGCCAGCAGTCTCCCGCGGGGACAGGGGAAGGAAGCTTTCTTT. Translated, it gives CASSLPRGQGKEAFF.

This chain joins TRBV9 and TRBJ2-2; tentative D call: TRBD1 (5 bases). CDR3 length: 14 residues. Germline V CDR1 and CDR2: SGDLS, YYNGEE. V shed 1 base and J shed 5 bases, with 9 bases lying between them. CDR3 protein: CASSVQGQTGELFF. The CDR3 nucleotides read TGTGCCAGCAGCGTACAGGGTCAGACCGGGGAGCTGTTTTTT.

CDR3 bases: TGTGCCAGCAGCTTAGGTTTACGTCAAAGGAGGGATGGTACCGGGGAGCTGTTTTTT. Its protein is CASSLGLRQRRDGTGELFF. The chain is built from TRBV11-2 and TRBJ2-2; D is possibly TRBD2 (6 bases). CDR3 size: 19 residues. Germline V CDR1 and CDR2: SGHAT, FQNNGV. The ends were cut back, 1 base at V and 5 bases at J, with 23 bases in the middle.

Here the CDR3 reads CASSLTGGNQPQHF. The CDR3 DNA reads TGTGCCAGCAGCCTAACAGGGGGCAATCAGCCCCAGCATTTT. This chain uses TRBV7-9 with TRBJ1-5, with 7 bases that match TRBD1. Germline assignment: CDR1 SEHNR and CDR2 FQNEAQ (reference sequence). V dropped 5 bases and J dropped 2; count of bases not matched to a gene: 3. This CDR3 spans 14 amino acids. Filled out from reference TRBV7-9 and TRBJ1-5, the complete variable domain reads DTGVSQNPRHKITKRGQNVTFRCDPISEHNRLYWYRQTLGQGPEFLTYFQNEAQLEKSRLLSDRFSAERPKGSFSTLEIQRTEQGDSAMYLCASSLTGGNQPQHFGDGTRLSIL.

The genes are TRBV18 and TRBJ2-5; TRBD2 is a possible D gene (6 bases). Per the germline V gene, CDR1 is KGHSH and CDR2 is LQKENI. The CDR3 sequence is 17 residues long. V was shortened by 1 base and J by 1 base, with 16 bases between the two germline ends. The CDR3 DNA is TGTGCCAGCTCACCACTCCCGGGCGGGGTGAGCCAAGAGACCCAGTACTTC. It codes for CASSPLPGGVSQETQYF.

This clone was seen more than once but under ten times. V gene TRBV6-5 combines with J gene TRBJ2-2, with TRBD2 as a possible D gene (6 bases). CDR1 and CDR2 from the germline V gene are MNHEY and SVGAGI. V dropped 2 bases and J dropped 4 bases, with 11 bases sitting between them. This CDR3 contains 15 residues. CDR3 protein: CASSYDGSVTGELFF. The CDR3 DNA reads TGTGCCAGCAGTTACGACGGGAGTGTCACCGGGGAGCTGTTTTTT.

This chain joins TRBV28 and TRBJ1-6; 7 bases map to TRBD1. The germline gives CDR1 MDHEN, CDR2 SYDVKM. V shed 8 bases and J 2 bases; nucleotides not matched to a gene: 6. This CDR3 region has 15 residues. The CDR3 nucleotides read TGTGCCAGCCAACAGGGGAAGACCTATAATTCACCCCTCCACTTT. Residues: CASQQGKTYNSPLHF.

The chain combines TRBV27 with TRBJ1-2; the D gene is possibly TRBD1 (6 bases). V lost 0 bases and J 0 bases, leaving 14 bases between the germline ends. This CDR3 is built from 17 residues. CDR1 is MNHEY, CDR2 SMNVEV, per germline (reference sequence). The CDR3 protein is CASSLSGQKITNYGYTF. The DNA for the CDR3 is TGTGCCAGCAGTTTATCCGGACAGAAAATTACTAACTATGGCTACACCTTC.

This clone has just a few counts. The chain recombines TRBV10-3 with TRBJ2-3; TRBD2 agrees at 16 bases. This CDR3 comprises 19 residues. The V segment lost 0 bases and the J segment 0 bases; nucleotides outside the gene matches: 3. The germline V gene has CDR1 ENHRY and CDR2 SYGVKD. The CDR3 DNA sequence: TGTGCCATCAGTGAGTCGGGACTAGCGGGAGGGCGTAGCACAGATACGCAGTATTTT. Translation: CAISESGLAGGRSTDTQYF.

J is TRBJ1-2 and V is TRBV28; D is undetermined. Trimming left V 4 bases short and J 4 bases short, with 22 bases between. Per germline, CDR1 MDHEN and CDR2 SYDVKM. The CDR3 extends over 17 amino acids. The DNA of the CDR3 is TGTGCCAGCAGTTCCCCCAACGGACGCCGGGAGGGCTATGGCTACACCTTC. It yields the protein CASSSPNGRREGYGYTF.

This clone occurred a few times. J is TRBJ2-1 and V is TRBV7-3; 13 nucleotides align to TRBD2. Losses at the gene ends were 5 bases for V and 4 bases for J; bases not matched to a gene: 5. This CDR3 has 16 residues. The V gene's germline CDR1 is SGHTA and CDR2 FQGTGA. CDR3 residues: CASSQRTSGGYNEQFF. The CDR3 DNA reads as TGTGCCAGCAGCCAGAGGACTAGCGGGGGATACAATGAGCAGTTCTTC.

The CDR3 DNA sequence: TGTGCCAGCAAGTCGACAGGGATGGACACCGGGGAGCTGTTTTTT. Amino acid sequence: CASKSTGMDTGELFF. This chain uses TRBV9 with TRBJ2-2; TRBD1 aligns across 7 bases. V was pared by 6 bases and J by 3 bases, with 8 bases of the junction left unmatched. Germline V lookup: CDR1 SGDLS, CDR2 YYNGEE. The CDR3 is made up of 15 amino acids.

V and J are TRBV7-2 and TRBJ1-5; 9 bases fit TRBD1. Per germline, CDR1 SGHTA and CDR2 FQGNSA. This CDR3 is 15 amino acids long. Germline trimming cut 4 bases from V and 3 bases from J; bases unmatched to any gene: 4. The CDR3 loop is CASSSHRGPNQPQHF. The CDR3 coding sequence is TGTGCCAGCAGCTCGCACAGGGGGCCCAATCAGCCCCAGCATTTT. The full variable domain, completed using reference TRBV7-2 and TRBJ1-5, is GAGVSQSPSNKVTEKGKDVELRCDPISGHTALYWYRQSLGQGLEFLIYFQGNSAPDKSGLPSDRFSAERTGGSVSTLTIQRTQQEDSAVYLCASSSHRGPNQPQHFGDGTRLSIL.

V is TRBV5-1 and J is TRBJ1-6; D remains unclear. Trimming pared 0 bases from V and 0 bases from J, leaving 13 bases between. CDR1 is SGHRS and CDR2 is YFSETQ in the germline V gene. The length of the CDR3 is 18 residues. In nucleotides, the CDR3 is TGCGCCAGCAGCTTGGTTAGCAGCGAGAGCTCCTATAATTCACCCCTCCACTTT. It translates to CASSLVSSESSYNSPLHF. The variable domain in full, with the rest retrieved from reference TRBV5-1 and TRBJ1-6, is KAGVTQTPRYLIKTRGQQVTLSCSPISGHRSVSWYQQTPGQGLQFLFEYFSETQRNKGNFPGRFSGRQFSNSRSEMNVSTLELGDSALYLCASSLVSSESSYNSPLHFGNGTRLTVT.